The 28 T cell receptor beta chains presented below share a single source sample, sequenced in a study of shared clonotypes between healthy human individuals. Naive-designated CD8 cells lacked CD45RO, were positively enriched for CCR7, and omitted terminally differentiated effector memory CD45RA+ cells. Profiled with immunoSEQ multiplex PCR; TCRdb holds only in-frame clones, not every one. The repertoire holds 2 million to 2.5 million clones, with approximately 94% as singletons. Source material: naive CD8+ T cells from PBMCs. The receptor set was obtained from a man aged 18 to 29 in good health. Some clones in this sample may be carry-over from other donors' samples.

The chain is built from TRBV7-6 and TRBJ2-5; D may be TRBD1 (6 bases). Trimming took off 5 bases at V and 2 bases at J, with 9 bases between the two ends. The CDR3 is made up of 13 amino acids. In germline, CDR1 is SGHVS, CDR2 FNYEAQ. CDR3 sequence reads: CASSKGQQETQYF. Written as DNA, the CDR3 is TGTGCCAGCAGCAAAGGACAGCAAGAGACCCAGTACTTC.

The chain combines TRBV7-9 with TRBJ2-7; possibly TRBD2 for D (6 bases). The germline V and J ends were trimmed by 5 bases and 2 bases, with 10 bases remaining between them. CDR3 size: 13 residues. The germline V gene encodes CDR1 SEHNR and CDR2 FQNEAQ (reference sequence). The CDR3 nucleotides are TGTGCCAGCAGCCAGGGACTGACCTACGAGCAGTACTTC. Translating gives CASSQGLTYEQYF.

Regarding this clone: One end of the junction does not line up with germline, which may come from a read error. The chain carries TRBV5-1 and TRBJ2-5; D assignment may be TRBD1 or TRBD2 (6 bases each). The CDR3 is 14 amino acids. CDR1 is SGHRS, CDR2 YFSETQ, per germline. CDR3 loop: CASKGGTPQQTQYF. In nucleotides, the CDR3 is TGCGCCAGCAAAGGGGGGACCCCCCAACAGACCCAGTACTTC.

As concerns this clone: This sample also contains other DNA sequences that code for the same CDR3. The chain has TRBV7-9 and TRBJ1-2; D gene ambiguous. The germline V gene has CDR1 SEHNR and CDR2 FQNEAQ (reference sequence). The CDR3 has 12 residues. Trimming cost V 3 bases and J 7 bases, with 9 bases left between them. CDR3 sequence (DNA): TGTGCCAGCAGCTTCGGCTCGGGTGGCTACACCTTC. Its protein is CASSFGSGGYTF.

The chain links TRBV4-1 to TRBJ1-4; tentatively, D is TRBD1 (5 bases). V was trimmed by 4 bases and J by 2 bases, leaving 17 bases between them. The CDR3 has 17 amino acids. Germline V gene sequence: CDR1 MGHRA, CDR2 YSYEKL. CDR3 DNA: TGCGCCAGCAGCCCGAGCTGGGGGAGAACCACTAATGAAAAACTGTTTTTT. Residues: CASSPSWGRTTNEKLFF.

The chain links TRBV27 to TRBJ2-1; D remains unclear. Looked up from germline, CDR1 is MNHEY and CDR2 is SMNVEV (reference sequence). The germline V and J ends were trimmed by 3 bases and 2 bases, with 14 bases remaining between them. The CDR3 covers 16 residues. CDR3 protein: CASSFKAVRPYNEQFF. Here the CDR3 DNA reads TGTGCCAGCAGTTTCAAAGCAGTACGTCCCTACAATGAGCAGTTCTTC.

The rearrangement uses TRBV27 and TRBJ2-1; the D gene is possibly TRBD2 (5 bases). The CDR3 runs to 14 residues. The V end was cut by 11 bases, the J end by 8 bases, with 22 bases between. Germline values: CDR1 MNHEY, CDR2 SMNVEV (reference sequence). CDR3 coding DNA: TGTGCCTCCGGGATCCGGAGCCCTCGGGATGAGCAGTTCTTC. Its translation is CASGIRSPRDEQFF.

V gene TRBV5-1 combines with J gene TRBJ2-7; D remains unclear. Germline-derived CDR1 and CDR2 are SGHRS and YFSETQ. The V end lost 1 base, the J end lost 2 bases, and 10 bases lay between the germline ends. This CDR3 is 14 amino acids long. CDR3 sequence (DNA): TGCGCCAGCAGCTTGAGTCACGGACCCTACGAGCAGTACTTC. The encoded protein is CASSLSHGPYEQYF.

This chain's CDR3 is CASSKRTEDYEQYF. For the CDR3, the DNA is TGTGCCAGCAGCAAACGGACAGAGGACTACGAGCAGTACTTC. The V and J genes are TRBV7-6 and TRBJ2-7; a possible D gene is TRBD1 (6 bases). The CDR3 consists of 14 residues. V was shortened by 5 bases and J by 3 bases, with 14 bases between the two germline ends. Germline CDR1 reads SGHVS; CDR2 reads FNYEAQ.

As to this clone: The sample has other DNA sequences that encode this CDR3 too. The chain joins TRBV2 to TRBJ2-7; D unresolved. There are 12 residues in the CDR3. V was cut by 6 bases and J by 2 bases, with 8 bases left in between. CDR1 and CDR2 (germline): SNHLY, FYNNEI. The CDR3 bases are TGTGCCAGCAGGGGCAGTCCCTACGAGCAGTACTTC. This gives the protein CASRGSPYEQYF.

V and J are TRBV4-1 and TRBJ2-4; D is ambiguous. Germline loops: CDR1 MGHRA, CDR2 YSYEKL. The germline V and J ends were trimmed by 1 base and 0 bases, with 4 bases remaining between them. There are 14 residues in the CDR3. In DNA form, the CDR3 reads TGCGCCAGCAGCCAAGTTTCAGCCAAAAACATTCAGTACTTC. It translates to CASSQVSAKNIQYF.

The chain combines TRBV19 with TRBJ2-1; D might be TRBD2 (6 bases). V lost 6 bases, J lost 10 bases, and 19 bases lay in between. This CDR3 region has 14 residues. Germline V CDR1 and CDR2: LNHDA, SQIVND (reference sequence). This CDR3 reads CASRIIPSVGEQFF. As DNA, the CDR3 is TGTGCCAGTAGGATCATACCTAGCGTGGGGGAGCAGTTCTTC.

V and J are TRBV19 and TRBJ1-3, with a weak D call TRBD1 (5 bases). This CDR3 contains 15 residues. Germline values: CDR1 LNHDA, CDR2 SQIVND (reference sequence). V lost 5 bases and J lost 0, with 11 bases in between. The CDR3 DNA reads TGTGCCAGTAGTCAGGGACCGTACTCTGGAAACACCATATATTTT. It is translated as CASSQGPYSGNTIYF.

As concerns this clone: A read error may account for a junction end that differs from germline. V and J are TRBV27 and TRBJ2-7; 11 positions agree with TRBD1. Germline values: CDR1 MNHEY, CDR2 SMNVEV (reference sequence). The CDR3 consists of 16 residues. The chain's CDR3 is CASSLSGQGALRGQYF. CDR3 bases: TGTGCCAGCAGTCTATCCGGACAGGGGGCGTTGCGGGGGCAGTACTTC.

The chain employs TRBV7-9 and TRBJ2-2; TRBD2 matches at 8 bases. CDR1 SEHNR and CDR2 FQNEAQ come from the germline V gene (reference sequence). After removal of 1 base from V and 6 bases from J, the junction contained 10 bases not matched to a gene. The CDR3 loop spans 17 amino acids. The CDR3 coding sequence is TGTGCCAGCAGCTTAGGTCTAGCGGGTGTGGTACCCGGGGAGCTGTTTTTT. As protein: CASSLGLAGVVPGELFF.

To note about this clone: The sample carries other DNA sequences with the same CDR3. This chain connects TRBV13 to TRBJ2-7; D possibly corresponds to TRBD2 (5 bases). Trimming removed 6 bases at V and 6 bases at J, with 12 bases between. Looked up from germline, CDR1 is PRHDT and CDR2 is FYEKMQ (reference sequence). This CDR3 is 12 amino acids long. The CDR3 is CASSPTEGEQYF. CDR3 nucleotides: TGTGCCAGCAGTCCAACAGAGGGCGAGCAGTACTTC.

Notes on this clone: Possible read error: a much larger clone is one base away. Other DNA sequences of this sample code for an identical CDR3. The rearrangement joins TRBV7-8 to TRBJ2-7; D unresolved. The CDR3 has 11 amino acids. V was clipped by 2 bases and J by 3 bases, with 2 bases between them. Per the germline V gene, CDR1 is SGHVS and CDR2 is FQNEAQ. CDR3 protein: CASSLSYEQYF. The CDR3 region has the DNA TGTGCCAGCAGCTTAAGCTACGAGCAGTACTTC. Drawing the rest from reference TRBV7-8 and TRBJ2-7, the complete variable domain is GAGVSQSPRYKVAKRGQDVALRCDPISGHVSLFWYQQALGQGPEFLTYFQNEAQLDKSGLPSDRFFAERPEGSVSTLKIQRTQQEDSAVYLCASSLSYEQYFGPGTRLTVT.

V and J are TRBV6-5 and TRBJ1-6; a weak D match, TRBD1 (5 bases). The V end was cut by 2 bases, the J end by 0 bases, with 8 bases between. Germline-derived CDR1 and CDR2 are MNHEY and SVGAGI. This CDR3 is built from 16 residues. Here the CDR3 DNA reads TGTGCCAGCAGTTACGACAGACTCTCCTATAATTCACCCCTCCACTTT. Encoded protein: CASSYDRLSYNSPLHF.

The chain has TRBV27 and TRBJ2-5; weak D call: TRBD2 (5 bases). The V and J ends lost 5 bases and 0 bases respectively, with 13 bases between them. The CDR3 contains 15 residues. Germline V gene data show CDR1 as MNHEY and CDR2 as SMNVEV (reference sequence). The CDR3 DNA reads TGTGCCAGCAGTGCATCGGGGAATTACCAAGAGACCCAGTACTTC. Protein: CASSASGNYQETQYF.

The chain couples TRBV19 to TRBJ2-1, with no clear D. Trimming pared 5 bases from V and 7 bases from J, leaving 12 bases between. This CDR3 region has 13 residues. Germline V gene data show CDR1 as LNHDA and CDR2 as SQIVND (reference sequence). DNA for the CDR3: TGTGCCAGTAGTTTGGGCGGTAAGAATGAGCAGTTCTTC. Its translation is CASSLGGKNEQFF. Combining the CDR3 with reference TRBV19 and TRBJ2-1 gives the whole variable domain DGGITQSPKYLFRKEGQNVTLSCEQNLNHDAMYWYRQDPGQGLRLIYYSQIVNDFQKGDIAEGYSVSREKKESFPLTVTSAQKNPTAFYLCASSLGGKNEQFFGPGTRLTVL.

The V call is TRBV27, the J call TRBJ2-7; TRBD1 matches 9 bases. From germline, CDR1 is MNHEY and CDR2 SMNVEV (reference sequence). V shed 5 bases and J 9 bases; nucleotides not matched to a gene: 17. This CDR3 has 16 residues. CDR3 amino acids: CASSLISGQGAETQYF. The DNA of the CDR3 is TGTGCCAGCAGTCTAATTTCGGGACAGGGAGCGGAGACGCAGTACTTC.

The chain recombines TRBV27 with TRBJ2-5; D gene unclear. The length of the CDR3 is 13 residues. V lost 7 bases and J 5 bases, leaving 14 bases between the germline ends. CDR1 is MNHEY, CDR2 SMNVEV, per germline (reference sequence). CDR3 coding DNA: TGTGCCAGCAAGGGCATCCGCGAGGAGACCCAGTACTTC. Amino acids: CASKGIREETQYF.

This clone was seen only once. The same CDR3 also results from other DNA sequences found in this sample. V and J are TRBV29-1 and TRBJ2-3; no clear D gene. The germline CDR1 and CDR2 sequences are SQVTM and ANQGSEA. This CDR3 is built from 10 residues. Trimming shortened V by 6 bases and J by 6 bases, and 7 bases separated the two germline ends. In nucleotides, the CDR3 is TGCAGCGTGACTGGGGATACGCAGTATTTT. Translation gives CSVTGDTQYF.

The chain recombines TRBV6-1 with TRBJ1-2; 8 positions match TRBD1. In germline, CDR1 is MNHNS, CDR2 SASEGT. V shed 4 bases, J shed 3 bases, and the junction held 4 bases outside the gene matches. CDR3 length: 14 residues. CDR3 sequence: CASSAQGAYYGYTF. The DNA for the CDR3 is TGTGCCAGCAGTGCCCAGGGGGCGTACTATGGCTACACCTTC.

The V call is TRBV7-2, the J call TRBJ1-2; possible D gene TRBD1, 5 bases. V was cut by 3 bases and J by 6 bases, with 26 bases left in between. This CDR3 is built from 18 residues. Looked up from germline, CDR1 is SGHTA and CDR2 is FQGNSA. The CDR3 DNA sequence: TGTGCCAGCAGCTTGGGCCTCGGGACCCCAGGAGGTGGGGATGGCTACACCTTC. Translation: CASSLGLGTPGGGDGYTF.

V gene TRBV9 combines with J gene TRBJ2-3; the match to TRBD2 covers 8 bases. The J segment lost 5 bases and the V segment lost 3 bases, leaving 8 bases of the junction unmatched. The CDR3 runs 15 residues. The germline V gene encodes CDR1 SGDLS and CDR2 YYNGEE. The CDR3 region has the DNA TGTGCCAGCAGCGGGGGAAGCGGGAGAATAGATACGCAGTATTTT. It yields the protein CASSGGSGRIDTQYF.

The J gene is TRBJ2-1, the V gene TRBV18, with TRBD1 identical over 8 bases. With 6 bases clipped from V and 0 bases from J, the junction kept 7 bases outside the gene matches. Germline CDR1 is KGHSH and CDR2 is LQKENI. This CDR3 region has 16 residues. DNA of the CDR3: TGTGCCAGCTCCGCGACAGGGGAATCCTCCTACAATGAGCAGTTCTTC. It encodes CASSATGESSYNEQFF.

The chain combines TRBV5-4 with TRBJ2-2, with no clear D. Trimming removed 8 bases at V and 5 bases at J, with 13 bases between. The CDR3 sequence is 13 residues long. Germline CDR1 is SGHNT and CDR2 is YYREEE (reference sequence). The CDR3 loop is CARGSDGTGELFF. The CDR3 nucleotides are TGTGCCAGGGGAAGCGACGGGACCGGGGAGCTGTTTTTT.